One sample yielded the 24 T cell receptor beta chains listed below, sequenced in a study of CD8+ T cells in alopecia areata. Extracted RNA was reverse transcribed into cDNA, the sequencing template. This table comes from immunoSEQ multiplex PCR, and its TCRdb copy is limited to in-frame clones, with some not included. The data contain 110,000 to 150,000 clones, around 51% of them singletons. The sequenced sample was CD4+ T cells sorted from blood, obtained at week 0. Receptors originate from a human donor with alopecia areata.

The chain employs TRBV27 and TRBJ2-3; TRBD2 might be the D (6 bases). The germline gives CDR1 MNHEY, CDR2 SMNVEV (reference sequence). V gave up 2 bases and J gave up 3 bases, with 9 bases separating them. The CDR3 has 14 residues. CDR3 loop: CASSLGGGTDTQYF. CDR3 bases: TGTGCCAGCAGTTTAGGGGGAGGAACAGATACGCAGTATTTT.

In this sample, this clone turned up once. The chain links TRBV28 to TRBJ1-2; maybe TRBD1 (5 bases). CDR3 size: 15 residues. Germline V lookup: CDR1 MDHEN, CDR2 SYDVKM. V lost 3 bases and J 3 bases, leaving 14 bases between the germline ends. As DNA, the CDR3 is TGTGCCAGCAGTTTGGGTACCAGGGTTTACTATGGCTACACCTTC. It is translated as CASSLGTRVYYGYTF.

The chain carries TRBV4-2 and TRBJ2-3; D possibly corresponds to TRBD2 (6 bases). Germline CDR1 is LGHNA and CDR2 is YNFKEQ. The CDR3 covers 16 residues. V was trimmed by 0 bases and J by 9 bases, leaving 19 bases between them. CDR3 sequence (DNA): TGTGCCAGCAGCCAAGAGTCAACTAGCTTATACCCAACGCAGTATTTT. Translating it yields CASSQESTSLYPTQYF.

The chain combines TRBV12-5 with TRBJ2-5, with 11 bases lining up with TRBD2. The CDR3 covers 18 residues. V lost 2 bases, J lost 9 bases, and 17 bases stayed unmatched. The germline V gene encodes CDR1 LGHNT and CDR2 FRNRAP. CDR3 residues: CASGLSHGTSGGAMAQYF. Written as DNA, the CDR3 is TGTGCTAGTGGTTTGTCCCACGGGACTAGCGGAGGGGCGATGGCCCAGTACTTC.

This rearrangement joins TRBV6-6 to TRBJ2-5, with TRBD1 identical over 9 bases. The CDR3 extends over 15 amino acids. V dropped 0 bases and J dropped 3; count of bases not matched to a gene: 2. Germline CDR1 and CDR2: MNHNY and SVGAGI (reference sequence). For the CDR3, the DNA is TGTGCCAGCAGTTACTCGTGGACAGGGGAAGAGACCCAGTACTTC. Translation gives CASSYSWTGEETQYF.

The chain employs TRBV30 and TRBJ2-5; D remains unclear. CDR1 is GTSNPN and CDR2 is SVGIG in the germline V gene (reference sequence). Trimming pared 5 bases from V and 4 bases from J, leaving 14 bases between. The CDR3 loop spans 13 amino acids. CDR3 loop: CAWQTGLGETQYF. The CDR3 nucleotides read TGTGCCTGGCAAACGGGTTTGGGAGAGACCCAGTACTTC.

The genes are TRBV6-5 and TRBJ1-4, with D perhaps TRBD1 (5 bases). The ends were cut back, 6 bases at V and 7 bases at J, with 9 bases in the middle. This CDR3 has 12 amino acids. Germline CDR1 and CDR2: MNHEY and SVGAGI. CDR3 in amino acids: CASRGPGEKLFF. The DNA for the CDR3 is TGTGCCAGCAGGGGGCCGGGTGAAAAACTGTTTTTT.

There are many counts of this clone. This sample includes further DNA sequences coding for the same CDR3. Here the CDR3 reads CASSQATSGYNEQFF. As DNA, the CDR3 is TGTGCCAGCAGCCAAGCCACTAGCGGTTACAATGAGCAGTTCTTC. The V and J genes are TRBV4-2 and TRBJ2-1; 8 nucleotides align to TRBD2. Germline V gene lookup returns CDR1 LGHNA and CDR2 YNFKEQ. J gave up 4 bases and V 1 base, and 3 bases lay outside the gene matches. This CDR3 is built from 15 residues.

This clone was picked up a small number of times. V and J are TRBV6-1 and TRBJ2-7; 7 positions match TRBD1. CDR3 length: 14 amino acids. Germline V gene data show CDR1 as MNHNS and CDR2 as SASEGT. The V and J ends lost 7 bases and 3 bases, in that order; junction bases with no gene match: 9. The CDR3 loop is CASISGTASYEQYF. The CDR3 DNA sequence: TGTGCCAGCATATCCGGGACAGCTAGCTACGAGCAGTACTTC.

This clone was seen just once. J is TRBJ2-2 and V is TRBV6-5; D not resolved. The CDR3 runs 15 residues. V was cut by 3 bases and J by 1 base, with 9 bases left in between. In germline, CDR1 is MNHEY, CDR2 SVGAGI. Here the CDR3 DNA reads TGTGCCAGCAGTTATGGGCACCTGAACACCGGGGAGCTGTTTTTT. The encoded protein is CASSYGHLNTGELFF.

The CDR3 bases are TGTGCCTGGAGGGTCCCAAACTCTGGAAACACCATATATTTT. Its protein is CAWRVPNSGNTIYF. This chain uses TRBV30 with TRBJ1-3; D is uncertain. The CDR3 sequence is 14 residues long. V lost 3 bases to trimming and J lost 0 bases, with 9 bases between them. Per germline, CDR1 GTSNPN and CDR2 SVGIG (reference sequence).

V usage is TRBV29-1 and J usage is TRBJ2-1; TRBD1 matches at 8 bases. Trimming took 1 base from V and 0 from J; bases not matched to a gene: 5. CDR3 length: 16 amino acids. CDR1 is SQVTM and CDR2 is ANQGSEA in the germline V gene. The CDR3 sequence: CSVEGTGISSYNEQFF. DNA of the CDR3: TGCAGCGTTGAAGGGACAGGGATTAGCTCCTACAATGAGCAGTTCTTC.

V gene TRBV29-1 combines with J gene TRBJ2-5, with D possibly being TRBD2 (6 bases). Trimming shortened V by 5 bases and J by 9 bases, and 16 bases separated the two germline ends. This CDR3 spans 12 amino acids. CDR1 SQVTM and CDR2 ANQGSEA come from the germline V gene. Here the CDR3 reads CSVRGTAAAQYF. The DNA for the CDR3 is TGCAGCGTTCGGGGGACCGCCGCGGCCCAGTACTTC.

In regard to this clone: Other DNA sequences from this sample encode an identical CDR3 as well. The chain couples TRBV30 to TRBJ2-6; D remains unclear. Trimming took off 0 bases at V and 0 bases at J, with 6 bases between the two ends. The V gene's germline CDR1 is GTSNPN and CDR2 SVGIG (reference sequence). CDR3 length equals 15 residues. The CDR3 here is CAWSVRLSGANVLTF. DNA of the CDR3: TGTGCCTGGAGTGTACGCCTCTCTGGGGCCAACGTCCTGACTTTC.

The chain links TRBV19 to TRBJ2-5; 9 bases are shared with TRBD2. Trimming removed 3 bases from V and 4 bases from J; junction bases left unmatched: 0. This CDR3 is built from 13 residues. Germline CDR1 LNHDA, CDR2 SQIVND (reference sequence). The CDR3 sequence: CASSMTSGETQYF. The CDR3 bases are TGTGCCAGTAGTATGACTAGCGGAGAGACCCAGTACTTC. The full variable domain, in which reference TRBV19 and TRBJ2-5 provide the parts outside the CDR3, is DGGITQSPKYLFRKEGQNVTLSCEQNLNHDAMYWYRQDPGQGLRLIYYSQIVNDFQKGDIAEGYSVSREKKESFPLTVTSAQKNPTAFYLCASSMTSGETQYFGPGTRLLVL.

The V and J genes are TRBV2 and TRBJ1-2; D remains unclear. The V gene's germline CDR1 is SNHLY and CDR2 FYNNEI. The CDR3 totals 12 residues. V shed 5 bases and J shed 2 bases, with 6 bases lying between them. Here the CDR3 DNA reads TGTGCCAGCAGTCAGAGAAACTATGGCTACACCTTC. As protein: CASSQRNYGYTF.

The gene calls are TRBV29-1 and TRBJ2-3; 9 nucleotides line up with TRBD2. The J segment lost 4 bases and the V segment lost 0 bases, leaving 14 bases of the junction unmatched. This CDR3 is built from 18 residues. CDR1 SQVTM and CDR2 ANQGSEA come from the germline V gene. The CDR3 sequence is CSVEDLPGTAGGADTQYF. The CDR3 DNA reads TGCAGCGTTGAAGACCTCCCAGGAACAGCGGGAGGTGCAGATACGCAGTATTTT.

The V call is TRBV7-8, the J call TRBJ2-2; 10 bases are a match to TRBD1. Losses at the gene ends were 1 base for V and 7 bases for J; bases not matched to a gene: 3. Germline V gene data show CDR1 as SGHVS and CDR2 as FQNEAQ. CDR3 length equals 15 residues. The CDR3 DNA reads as TGTGCCAGCAGCTTAGGACAGGGGGCTGGCGGGGAGCTGTTTTTT. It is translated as CASSLGQGAGGELFF.

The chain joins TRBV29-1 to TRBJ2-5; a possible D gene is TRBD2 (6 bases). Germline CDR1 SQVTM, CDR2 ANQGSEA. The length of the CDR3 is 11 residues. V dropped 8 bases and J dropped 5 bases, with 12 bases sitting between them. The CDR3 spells CSMGGGETQYF. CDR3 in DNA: TGCAGCATGGGGGGTGGGGAGACCCAGTACTTC.

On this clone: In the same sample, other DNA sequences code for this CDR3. CDR3 DNA: TGTGCCAGCTCACCAGGAGACTACGAGCAGTACTTC. Encoded protein: CASSPGDYEQYF. V gene TRBV18 combines with J gene TRBJ2-7; D gene unclear. This CDR3 is 12 amino acids long. The germline V gene has CDR1 KGHSH and CDR2 LQKENI. V dropped 2 bases and J dropped 3 bases, with 5 bases sitting between them. Drawing the rest from reference TRBV18 and TRBJ2-7, the complete variable domain is NAGVMQNPRHLVRRRGQEARLRCSPMKGHSHVYWYRQLPEEGLKFMVYLQKENIIDESGMPKERFSAEFPKEGPSILRIQQVVRGDSAAYFCASSPGDYEQYFGPGTRLTVT.

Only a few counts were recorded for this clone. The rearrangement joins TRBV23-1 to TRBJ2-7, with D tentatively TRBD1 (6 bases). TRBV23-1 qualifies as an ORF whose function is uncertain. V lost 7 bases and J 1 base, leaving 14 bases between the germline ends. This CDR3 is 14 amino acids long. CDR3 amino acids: CASTPGQRSYEQYF. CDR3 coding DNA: TGCGCCAGCACCCCGGGACAAAGGTCCTACGAGCAGTACTTC.

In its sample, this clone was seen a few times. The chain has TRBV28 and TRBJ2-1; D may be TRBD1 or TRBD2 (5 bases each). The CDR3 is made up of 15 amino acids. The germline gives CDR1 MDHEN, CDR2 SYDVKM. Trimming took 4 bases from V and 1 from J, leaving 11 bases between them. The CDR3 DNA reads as TGTGCCAGCAGTTCCGGGACGGATTCCTACAATGAGCAGTTCTTC. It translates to CASSSGTDSYNEQFF.

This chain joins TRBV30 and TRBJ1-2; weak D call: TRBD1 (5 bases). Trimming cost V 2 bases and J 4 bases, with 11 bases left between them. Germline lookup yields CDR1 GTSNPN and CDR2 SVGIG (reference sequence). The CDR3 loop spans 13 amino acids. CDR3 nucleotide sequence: TGTGCCTGGAGTTCAGGGATTAGCTATGGCTACACCTTC. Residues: CAWSSGISYGYTF.

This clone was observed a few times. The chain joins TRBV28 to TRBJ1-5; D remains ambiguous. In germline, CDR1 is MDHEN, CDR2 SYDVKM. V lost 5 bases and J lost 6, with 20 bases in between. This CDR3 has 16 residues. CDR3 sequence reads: CASSTFGEVLGQPQHF. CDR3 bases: TGTGCCAGCAGTACCTTCGGGGAGGTGCTCGGTCAGCCCCAGCATTTT. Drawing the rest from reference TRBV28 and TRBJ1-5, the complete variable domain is DVKVTQSSRYLVKRTGEKVFLECVQDMDHENMFWYRQDPGLGLRLIYFSYDVKMKEKGDIPEGYSVSREKKERFSLILESASTNQTSMYLCASSTFGEVLGQPQHFGDGTRLSIL.